The clone carrying this T cell receptor (beta chain) showed up just a few times. Its matching antigen is unknown. The data were taken from a study of blood T cells in healthy people across ages. Study results and caveats: Both naive CD4+ cell counts and diversity were greater in long-lived donors than in aged donors.

A sample-barcoded 5' primer and a J-beta primer mix were used in a second PCR of about 7 to 12 cycles. TCRdb independently ran MiXCR on the 5' RACE reads; one entry per CDR3 protein. The sample consists of 1.6 million or so distinct CDR3 sequences, roughly a third of them appearing once. Germline values: CDR1 MNHEY, CDR2 SMNVEV (reference sequence). V lost 6 bases and J lost 1, with 15 bases in between. The CDR3 is 15 amino acids. The specimen sequenced was blood. The genes are TRBV27 and TRBJ1-1; unclear D gene. This TCR was recovered from a young woman in good health. CDR3 DNA sequence: TGTGCCAGCAGCACCTACGGTACTGGGAACACTGAAGCTTTCTTT. This translates into CASSTYGTGNTEAFF.